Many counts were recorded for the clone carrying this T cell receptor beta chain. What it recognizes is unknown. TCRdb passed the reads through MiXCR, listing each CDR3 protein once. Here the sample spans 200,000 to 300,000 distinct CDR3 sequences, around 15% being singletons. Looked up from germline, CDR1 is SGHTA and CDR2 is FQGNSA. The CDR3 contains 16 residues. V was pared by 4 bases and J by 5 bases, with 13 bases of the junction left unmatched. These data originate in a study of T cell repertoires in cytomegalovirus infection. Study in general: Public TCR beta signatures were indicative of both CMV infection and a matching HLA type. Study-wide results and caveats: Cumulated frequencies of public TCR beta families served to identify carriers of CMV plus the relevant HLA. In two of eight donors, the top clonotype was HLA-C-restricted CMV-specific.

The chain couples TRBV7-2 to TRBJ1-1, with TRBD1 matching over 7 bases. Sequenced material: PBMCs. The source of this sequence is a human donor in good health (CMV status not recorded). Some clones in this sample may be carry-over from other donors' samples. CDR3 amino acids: CASSSRRGAHRTEAFF. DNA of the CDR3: TGTGCCAGCAGCTCCCGCAGGGGGGCGCATAGGACTGAAGCTTTCTTT.